The T cell receptor (beta chain) under discussion was sequenced for a study of CD8 T cells in ankylosing spondylitis. Study-level findings and limits: What appeared characteristic of ankylosing spondylitis blood was a TCR beta motif of eight highly homologous variants.

TCRdb passed the 5' RACE reads through MiXCR, listing each CDR3 protein once. Among roughly 470,000 distinct CDR3 sequences listed, 25% to 30% were seen once. For this clonotype: Its target is unknown.

Unmatched junction bases numbered 8, after V lost 1 base and J lost 4 bases. CDR1 LGHNA and CDR2 YNFKEQ come from the germline V gene. The CDR3 sequence is 18 residues long. The chain recombines TRBV4-2 with TRBJ2-1; 12 bases match TRBD2. This clonotype was obtained from a male donor with ankylosing spondylitis. Input material: blood, either unsorted or a sorted T cell fraction (not recorded which). The CDR3 protein is CASSQAHQTSGRYNEQFF. CDR3 coding DNA: TGTGCCAGCAGCCAAGCTCATCAGACTAGCGGGAGATACAATGAGCAGTTCTTC.